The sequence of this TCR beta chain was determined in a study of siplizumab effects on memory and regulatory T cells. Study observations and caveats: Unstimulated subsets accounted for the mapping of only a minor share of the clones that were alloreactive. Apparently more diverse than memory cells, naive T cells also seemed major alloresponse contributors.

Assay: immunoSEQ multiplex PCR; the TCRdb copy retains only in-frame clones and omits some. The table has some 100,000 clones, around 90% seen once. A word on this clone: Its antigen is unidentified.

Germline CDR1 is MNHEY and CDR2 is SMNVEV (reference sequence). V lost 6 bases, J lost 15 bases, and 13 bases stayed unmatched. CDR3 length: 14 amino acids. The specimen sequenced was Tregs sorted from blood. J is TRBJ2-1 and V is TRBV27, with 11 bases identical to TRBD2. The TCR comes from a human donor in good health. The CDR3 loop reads CASRTSGSFDYRFF. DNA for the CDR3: TGTGCCAGCAGAACTAGCGGGAGCTTCGATTACCGGTTCTTC.